This TCR beta chain was obtained from a study of human T cells and chemical hapten exposure. Across the study: 2% DPC was applied to approximately 2 cm by approximately 2 cm of upper inner arm skin for sensitization.

Using its own MiXCR run on the RACE reads, TCRdb lists one record per CDR3 protein. In the table there are under 100,000 distinct CDR3 sequences, more than 9.5% of which are singletons. Noted time point: patch test 2, 6 weeks after DPC sensitization. Treatment in this sample: therapeutic diphenylcyclopropenone sensitization with weekly scalp DPC. This clonotype was picked up a small number of times. The clonotype was recovered from a woman aged 40 to 49 with alopecia areata. Some clones in this sample may be carry-over from other donors' samples. This sample comprised whole blood, obtained in connection with sensitization to the hapten diphenylcyclopropenone (DPC).

The CDR3 loop reads CSAPQRTGKSSGANVLTF. CDR3 bases: TGCAGTGCTCCCCAGAGGACAGGGAAAAGCTCTGGGGCCAACGTCCTGACTTTC. The rearrangement joins TRBV20-1 to TRBJ2-6; 8 bases agree with TRBD1. CDR3 size: 18 residues. Germline CDR1 DFQATT, CDR2 SNEGSKA (reference sequence). The V gene end was trimmed by 5 bases and the J gene end by 0 bases; junction bases not matched to a gene: 12.